This TCR beta chain came from a study of blood T cell repertoires in COVID-19. Study background: PBMCs, B-cell-depleted T cells, or T cells were the source of the cDNA or gDNA that made up the material.

Original methodology: By means of reference gene primer amplification, nucleated cell counts were estimated. Sequencing was performed with immunoSEQ multiplex PCR; in TCRdb, only in-frame clones are kept and a portion is missing. The V and J calls and clone size come from that table; D and trimming were worked out from the DNA. This sample has fewer than 250,000 clones, with 84% found just once. The CDR3 has 15 amino acids. V lost 4 bases, J lost 0 bases, and 4 bases stayed unmatched. From germline, CDR1 is SGDLS and CDR2 YYNGEE. The sequence came from a man aged 30 to 39 with active or convalescent COVID-19. The sample consisted of peripheral blood. The genes are TRBV9 and TRBJ2-7, with TRBD2 matching over 10 bases. CDR3 sequence reads: CASSPLAGVSYEQYF. Written as DNA, the CDR3 is TGTGCCAGCAGCCCTCTAGCGGGGGTCTCCTACGAGCAGTACTTC.